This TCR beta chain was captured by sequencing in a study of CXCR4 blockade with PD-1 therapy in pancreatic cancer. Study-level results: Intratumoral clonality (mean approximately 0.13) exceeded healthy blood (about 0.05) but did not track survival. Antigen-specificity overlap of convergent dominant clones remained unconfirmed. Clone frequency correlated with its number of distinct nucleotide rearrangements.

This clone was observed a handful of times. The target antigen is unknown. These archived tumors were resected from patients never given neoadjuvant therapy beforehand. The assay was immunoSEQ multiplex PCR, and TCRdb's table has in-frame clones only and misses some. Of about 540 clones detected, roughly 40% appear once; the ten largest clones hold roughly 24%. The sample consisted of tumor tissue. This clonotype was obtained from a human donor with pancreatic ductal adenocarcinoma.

The CDR3: CASSVAGDDSVFF. Written as DNA, the CDR3 is TGTGCCAGCAGCGTAGCTGGGGACGACTCAGTTTTCTTT. This chain connects TRBV9 to TRBJ1-1, with a weak D call TRBD1 (5 bases). With 0 bases removed from V and 13 bases from J, the gap between germline ends came to 16 bases. The CDR3 has 13 residues. Per the germline V gene, CDR1 is SGDLS and CDR2 is YYNGEE.